These 3 T cell receptor beta chains came from one sample sequenced in a study of T cells in Graves' hyperthyroidism and ophthalmopathy. Amplification targeted TCR beta CDR3 regions from RNA transcripts. The HTBI primer set served for first-round RT-PCR of the TCR CDR3. A single record per CDR3 protein comes from TCRdb applying MiXCR to the multiplex PCR reads. The table shows 300,000 to 400,000 distinct CDR3 sequences, with under 25% occurring only once. The sample consisted of blood. The receptors here all came from a woman aged 45 to 65 with Graves' hyperthyroidism.

This clonotype was counted a few times. The J gene is TRBJ1-3, the V gene TRBV10-2; 9 bases are shared with TRBD1. CDR3 length: 13 residues. V was clipped by 4 bases and J by 9 bases; unmatched bases: 4. Germline V gives CDR1 WSHSY, CDR2 SAAADI. Here the CDR3 reads CASSGGQGVTIYF. CDR3 nucleotide sequence: TGCGCCAGCAGTGGGGGACAGGGAGTCACCATATATTTT.

This clonotype appeared many times. The chain joins TRBV20-1 to TRBJ1-2; D uncertain. V lost 5 bases to trimming and J lost 4 bases, with 11 bases between them. Germline-derived CDR1 and CDR2 are DFQATT and SNEGSKA (reference sequence). The CDR3 is 12 amino acids. The CDR3 bases are TGCAGTGCTGGCCTGGACGGCTATGGCTACACCTTC. This sequence encodes CSAGLDGYGYTF.

This clonotype was picked up many times. The chain combines TRBV4-2 with TRBJ1-1; D gene unclear. Per germline, CDR1 LGHNA and CDR2 YNFKEQ. V was trimmed by 0 bases and J by 0 bases, leaving 8 bases between them. This CDR3 region has 15 residues. CDR3 coding DNA: TGTGCCAGCAGCCAAGATTCGGGCGTGAACACTGAAGCTTTCTTT. It codes for CASSQDSGVNTEAFF.